The subject of this entry is one T cell receptor (beta chain). Its antigen is unidentified. A read error may account for a junction end that differs from germline. These data are taken from a study of T-cell reconstitution after alpha-beta-depleted transplantation in children. Study outcomes and limitations: Reported findings indicate that, about two months after transplant, alpha-beta T cells came from several hundred expanded clones, which were derived from non-depleted graft cells. The high TCRbeta diversity at day 60 in some patients came from surviving recipient T cells and thymic progenitors.

Molecular barcoding with unique molecular identifiers was used for the TCRbeta library. TCRdb used MiXCR to reprocess the PCR reads, holding one entry per CDR3 protein. The data show hundreds of thousands of distinct CDR3 sequences, under 30% seen once. Per the germline V gene, CDR1 is DFQATT and CDR2 is SNEGSKA (reference sequence). The CDR3 consists of 14 residues. The sequenced sample was PBMCs, mostly from graft donor cells, obtained 360 days after TCRalphabeta/CD19-depleted stem cell transplant. This clonotype was obtained from a female patient aged 2-10 years who had a stem cell transplant for congenital amegakaryocytic thrombocytopenia, so the T cells may come from the graft donor. The J gene is TRBJ1-1, the V gene TRBV20-1; D possibly corresponds to TRBD1 (5 bases). The DNA of the CDR3 is TGCAGTGCTGGAGACAGAACCATGAACACTGAAGCTTTCTTT. It specifies CSAGDRTMNTEAFF.